A single sample gave rise to the 32 T cell receptor beta chains below, sequenced in a study of cytomegalovirus exposure and HLA in healthy donors. The PCR made use of 60 Vbeta and 13 Jbeta primers. The repertoire was sequenced with immunoSEQ multiplex PCR; TCRdb's copy has only in-frame clones and lacks some. In the table there are approximately 180,000 clones, roughly 79% of which are singletons. The sequencing sample was made of PBMCs. These receptor sequences come from a man between 35 and 55 years old in good health and CMV-seropositive.

This clone was counted a single time. The V call is TRBV7-8, the J call TRBJ2-5, with 7 bases matching TRBD1. V was clipped by 5 bases and J by 3 bases; unmatched bases: 3. The germline V gene encodes CDR1 SGHVS and CDR2 FQNEAQ. The CDR3 covers 13 residues. In DNA form, the CDR3 reads TGTGCCAGCAGCCGTGACAGGGAAGAGACCCAGTACTTC. It specifies CASSRDREETQYF.

About this clone: At one end, the junction sequence differs from germline, possibly due to a read error. The chain couples TRBV7-7 to TRBJ2-2; D ambiguous. The length of the CDR3 is 13 residues. The V gene's germline CDR1 is SSHAT and CDR2 FNYEAQ (reference sequence). For the CDR3, the DNA is TGTGCTAGCAGCTCCACTACCACCGGGGAGCTGTTTTTT. This codes for CASSSTTTGELFF.

In its sample, this clone was seen once. This sequence joins TRBV6-5 and TRBJ1-5; D possibly corresponds to TRBD1 (6 bases). Trimming left V 5 bases short and J 3 bases short, with 8 bases between. Per germline, CDR1 MNHEY and CDR2 SVGAGI. The CDR3 runs to 13 residues. The CDR3 nucleotides are TGTGCCAGCAGTCCAGGGGTCAATCAGCCCCAGCATTTT. Its translation is CASSPGVNQPQHF.

This rearrangement joins TRBV6-5 to TRBJ2-2; possibly TRBD1 for D (6 bases). Germline V gives CDR1 MNHEY, CDR2 SVGAGI. V was clipped by 8 bases and J by 1 base, with 14 bases between them. The CDR3 runs to 15 residues. The CDR3 loop reads CASRPGQLNTGELFF. CDR3 coding DNA: TGTGCCAGCCGCCCCGGACAGTTGAACACCGGGGAGCTGTTTTTT.

This clone was found once. The rearrangement joins TRBV7-3 to TRBJ2-1; 9 bases match TRBD2. The CDR3 sequence is 16 residues long. The germline CDR1 and CDR2 sequences are SGHTA and FQGTGA. Losses at the gene ends were 4 bases for V and 0 bases for J; bases not matched to a gene: 4. CDR3: CASSSSGAGSYNEQFF. CDR3 nucleotide sequence: TGTGCCAGCAGCTCTAGCGGGGCTGGCTCCTACAATGAGCAGTTCTTC.

The chain has TRBV5-1 and TRBJ2-3; 8 bases are shared with TRBD2. This CDR3 spans 14 amino acids. Germline-derived CDR1 and CDR2 are SGHRS and YFSETQ. After removal of 5 bases from V and 4 bases from J, the junction contained 6 bases not matched to a gene. DNA of the CDR3: TGCGCCAGCAGTCGCCGGGAGGGCGCAGATACGCAGTATTTT. Its translation is CASSRREGADTQYF. The full variable domain, completed using reference TRBV5-1 and TRBJ2-3, is KAGVTQTPRYLIKTRGQQVTLSCSPISGHRSVSWYQQTPGQGLQFLFEYFSETQRNKGNFPGRFSGRQFSNSRSEMNVSTLELGDSALYLCASSRREGADTQYFGPGTRLTVL.

V gene TRBV5-4 combines with J gene TRBJ1-2; D is unresolved. The CDR3 runs 14 residues. The V and J ends lost 1 base and 8 bases respectively, with 15 bases between them. CDR1 is SGHNT, CDR2 YYREEE, per germline (reference sequence). CDR3 sequence reads: CASSLKVLGAGYTF. Written as DNA, the CDR3 is TGTGCCAGCAGCTTGAAGGTTTTGGGCGCCGGCTACACCTTC.

The chain joins TRBV7-9 to TRBJ2-3, with TRBD2 matching over 7 bases. Trimming at V came to 1 base and at J to 0 bases, leaving 4 bases not matched to a gene. Germline V gene sequence: CDR1 SEHNR, CDR2 FQNEAQ (reference sequence). The CDR3 contains 16 residues. The CDR3 protein is CASSLGASGSTDTQYF. For the CDR3, the DNA is TGTGCCAGCAGCTTAGGAGCTAGCGGAAGCACAGATACGCAGTATTTT.

The genes are TRBV6-1 and TRBJ1-1; a weak D match, TRBD1 (5 bases). CDR3 length: 13 residues. Trimming cost V 11 bases and J 3 bases, with 16 bases left between them. Germline values: CDR1 MNHNS, CDR2 SASEGT. The CDR3 DNA is TGTGCCGATTCCAGGGTCTTGGACACTGAAGCTTTCTTT. As protein: CADSRVLDTEAFF.

This chain uses TRBV6-1 with TRBJ1-4, with D possibly TRBD1 on 6 matching bases. CDR1 and CDR2 from the germline V gene are MNHNS and SASEGT. The V end was cut by 4 bases, the J end by 5 bases, with 14 bases between. The CDR3 covers 15 residues. CDR3 region: CASSARQDLNEKLFF. CDR3 DNA: TGTGCCAGCAGTGCCCGACAGGACCTGAATGAAAAACTGTTTTTT.

The chain links TRBV7-2 to TRBJ1-5; a possible D gene is TRBD1 (5 bases). This CDR3 region has 15 residues. V was clipped by 2 bases and J by 7 bases, with 15 bases between them. Per the germline V gene, CDR1 is SGHTA and CDR2 is FQGNSA. CDR3 sequence: CASSLFQGLGQPQHF. The CDR3 DNA reads as TGTGCCAGCAGCTTATTTCAGGGCCTGGGCCAGCCCCAGCATTTT. The full variable domain, with the rest looked up from reference TRBV7-2 and TRBJ1-5, is GAGVSQSPSNKVTEKGKDVELRCDPISGHTALYWYRQSLGQGLEFLIYFQGNSAPDKSGLPSDRFSAERTGGSVSTLTIQRTQQEDSAVYLCASSLFQGLGQPQHFGDGTRLSIL.

The gene calls are TRBV5-6 and TRBJ1-2, with D maybe TRBD1 (6 bases). The CDR3 extends over 15 amino acids. V dropped 4 bases and J dropped 5 bases, with 18 bases sitting between them. CDR1 SGHDT and CDR2 YYEEEE come from the germline V gene. CDR3 DNA: TGTGCCAGCAGCCCCTGGGGGGGGCGAGGGTATGGCTACACCTTC. Protein product: CASSPWGGRGYGYTF.

The genes are TRBV2 and TRBJ2-3; D unclear. In germline, CDR1 is SNHLY, CDR2 FYNNEI. With 4 bases removed from V and 0 bases from J, the gap between germline ends came to 8 bases. The CDR3 is made up of 14 amino acids. The CDR3 DNA reads TGTGCCAGCAGTGTGCAACAGAGCACAGATACGCAGTATTTT. It encodes CASSVQQSTDTQYF.

The CDR3 region has the DNA TGTGCCAGCATTCCCGCGGGACCTAACGGGGAGCTGTTTTTT. Residues: CASIPAGPNGELFF. This chain joins TRBV2 and TRBJ2-2; D perhaps matches TRBD2 (6 bases). Germline CDR1 is SNHLY and CDR2 is FYNNEI. This CDR3 is 14 amino acids long. V was pared by 7 bases and J by 7 bases, with 16 bases between.

J is TRBJ1-2 and V is TRBV11-3, with D uncertain. This CDR3 comprises 13 residues. Per the germline V gene, CDR1 is SGHNT and CDR2 is YENEEA. V was clipped by 4 bases and J by 3 bases, with 9 bases between them. The CDR3 region is CASSSSRDYGYTF. CDR3 in DNA: TGTGCCAGCAGCTCCTCCCGGGACTATGGCTACACCTTC.

The V gene is TRBV2, the J gene TRBJ1-1; possibly TRBD1 for D (5 bases). Germline CDR1 reads SNHLY; CDR2 reads FYNNEI. This CDR3 has 15 residues. V lost 3 bases, J lost 0 bases, and 11 bases lay in between. CDR3 protein: CASSDTETVNTEAFF. As DNA, the CDR3 is TGTGCCAGCAGTGACACCGAGACAGTGAACACTGAAGCTTTCTTT.

This chain links TRBV28 with TRBJ2-7; the D is unclear. The length of the CDR3 is 12 residues. Germline loops: CDR1 MDHEN, CDR2 SYDVKM. V lost 7 bases and J lost 0, with 7 bases in between. The chain's CDR3 is CASTSSSYEQYF. The CDR3 DNA is TGTGCCAGCACGAGTTCCTCCTACGAGCAGTACTTC.

The chain links TRBV5-1 to TRBJ1-4, with 8 bases matching TRBD1. V was clipped by 0 bases and J by 8 bases; unmatched bases: 9. CDR3 size: 16 residues. Germline V lookup: CDR1 SGHRS, CDR2 YFSETQ. CDR3 residues: CASSLAGRTGQEKLFF. For the CDR3, the DNA is TGCGCCAGCAGCTTGGCCGGTAGGACAGGGCAAGAAAAACTGTTTTTT.

The chain recombines TRBV29-1 with TRBJ1-2; no clear D. Germline loops: CDR1 SQVTM, CDR2 ANQGSEA. The CDR3 has 11 residues. V lost 7 bases and J lost 5, with 11 bases in between. The CDR3 reads CSAPVSYGYTF. CDR3 in DNA: TGCAGCGCCCCGGTCTCTTATGGCTACACCTTC.

The rearrangement uses TRBV4-2 and TRBJ1-1, with D possibly matching TRBD1 (6 bases). CDR1 LGHNA and CDR2 YNFKEQ come from the germline V gene. CDR3 size: 13 residues. The germline V and J ends were trimmed by 5 bases and 4 bases, with 11 bases remaining between them. Here the CDR3 reads CASSYRVFTEAFF. The CDR3 nucleotides read TGTGCCAGCAGCTACAGGGTTTTCACTGAAGCTTTCTTT.

In DNA, the CDR3 is TGTGCCAGCAGACGACTAGCGGGCACAGATACGCAGTATTTT. It specifies CASRRLAGTDTQYF. The chain uses TRBV6-4 and TRBJ2-3; 9 bases match TRBD2. Germline V gene lookup returns CDR1 MRHNA and CDR2 SNTAGT. The CDR3 sequence is 14 residues long. J lost 1 base, V lost 6 bases, and 2 bases had no gene match.

Concerning this clone: One end of the junction fails to match germline, which may point to a read error. V and J are TRBV7-2 and TRBJ2-6; 7 nucleotides line up with TRBD1. The V gene's germline CDR1 is SGHTA and CDR2 FQGNSA. The CDR3 contains 19 residues. The chain's CDR3 is CASSFAGGISLSGANGLTF. In DNA form, the CDR3 reads TGTGCCAGCAGCTTCGCAGGGGGTATAAGTTTGTCTGGGGCCAACGGCCTGACTTTC.

The chain couples TRBV5-4 to TRBJ2-3, with 7 nucleotides matching TRBD1. The CDR3 loop spans 15 amino acids. V was pared by 4 bases and J by 0 bases, with 5 bases of the junction left unmatched. Looked up from germline, CDR1 is SGHNT and CDR2 is YYREEE (reference sequence). The CDR3 bases are TGTGCCAGCAGCAGCCCGACAGGGAGCACAGATACGCAGTATTTT. It codes for CASSSPTGSTDTQYF.

In its sample, this clone was seen once. The rearrangement joins TRBV10-2 to TRBJ2-7; 7 nucleotides align to TRBD2. Germline V CDR1 and CDR2: WSHSY, SAAADI. The CDR3 runs 14 residues. Trimming took 4 bases from V and 5 from J; bases not matched to a gene: 8. In DNA form, the CDR3 reads TGCGCCAGCAGTGGGCGGGACTACCGAGACGAGCAGTACTTC. It yields the protein CASSGRDYRDEQYF.

This clone showed up just a few times. The V and J genes are TRBV7-2 and TRBJ1-1; D is uncertain. From germline, CDR1 is SGHTA and CDR2 FQGNSA. Trimming shortened V by 5 bases and J by 4 bases, and 17 bases separated the two germline ends. The CDR3 has 15 residues. The CDR3 coding sequence is TGTGCCAGCAGCCCCGTGAGGGTAGGGAGCACTGAAGCTTTCTTT. Protein product: CASSPVRVGSTEAFF.

The chain recombines TRBV11-2 with TRBJ2-5, with D possibly TRBD1 on 5 matching bases. This CDR3 comprises 13 residues. V lost 3 bases, J lost 5 bases, and 10 bases lay in between. CDR1 and CDR2 from the germline V gene are SGHAT and FQNNGV. DNA for the CDR3: TGTGCCAGCAGCTTTGGGGCAAAGGAGACCCAGTACTTC. This codes for CASSFGAKETQYF.

This clone was picked up one time. The V call is TRBV6-1, the J call TRBJ2-3; 13 bases match TRBD2. Germline assignment: CDR1 MNHNS and CDR2 SASEGT. The length of the CDR3 is 16 residues. With V trimmed by 2 bases and J by 4 bases, 3 bases remained unmatched. CDR3 protein: CASSERGTSGADTQYF. Here the CDR3 DNA reads TGTGCCAGCAGTGAACGGGGGACTAGCGGGGCAGATACGCAGTATTTT.

The chain links TRBV6-6 to TRBJ2-1, with 13 bases aligning to TRBD2. V lost 6 bases, J lost 12 bases, and 11 bases stayed unmatched. Germline V lookup: CDR1 MNHNY, CDR2 SVGAGI (reference sequence). This CDR3 has 15 residues. The CDR3 DNA reads as TGTGCCAGCAGCGGAGGACTAGCGGGAGAGGTCTGGCAGTTCTTC. It specifies CASSGGLAGEVWQFF.

The chain links TRBV30 to TRBJ1-3; 9 bases align to TRBD1. The CDR3 spans 13 residues. In germline, CDR1 is GTSNPN, CDR2 SVGIG (reference sequence). Germline trimming cut 3 bases from V and 4 bases from J; bases unmatched to any gene: 1. The CDR3 DNA is TGTGCCTGGAGGGGACAGGGAGGAAACACCATATATTTT. Its protein product is CAWRGQGGNTIYF.

The chain couples TRBV19 to TRBJ1-5; D is possibly TRBD1 (5 bases). CDR1 and CDR2 from the germline V gene are LNHDA and SQIVND (reference sequence). CDR3 length equals 13 residues. The V gene lost 1 base and the J gene lost 10 bases, with 11 bases spanning the gap. The CDR3 region has the DNA TGTGCCAGTAGTATAGGCCTGGGGGGACCCCAGCATTTT. It codes for CASSIGLGGPQHF.

This clone was seen a single time. The chain is built from TRBV5-4 and TRBJ2-5; tentatively, D is TRBD1 (6 bases). The assigned J gene may be wrong: the sequence end matches TRBJ2-7 better. CDR1 and CDR2 from the germline V gene are SGHNT and YYREEE (reference sequence). The length of the CDR3 is 15 residues. The chain's CDR3 is CASSLGQVSSYEQYF. The CDR3 DNA sequence: TGTGCCAGCAGCTTGGGACAGGTTAGCTCCTACGAGCAGTACTTC.

The chain joins TRBV20-1 to TRBJ1-2; D ambiguous. CDR3 size: 11 residues. Looked up from germline, CDR1 is DFQATT and CDR2 is SNEGSKA (reference sequence). Trimming stripped 4 bases from V and 4 bases from J, with 7 bases between. This CDR3 reads CSAMGVYGYTF. DNA for the CDR3: TGCAGTGCTATGGGAGTCTATGGCTACACCTTC.